These 24 T cell receptor beta chains were all obtained from the same sample, sequenced in a study of cytomegalovirus exposure and HLA in healthy donors. The PCR contained 60 Vbeta and 13 Jbeta primers. Profiled with immunoSEQ multiplex PCR; TCRdb holds only in-frame clones, not every one. The sample has about 150,000 clones, roughly 77% seen once. The sequenced sample was PBMCs. The receptors originated from a human donor in good health.

The V gene is TRBV5-6, the J gene TRBJ1-5, with D unclear. Germline lookup yields CDR1 SGHDT and CDR2 YYEEEE. The CDR3 consists of 16 residues. The ends were cut back, 0 bases at V and 6 bases at J, with 16 bases in the middle. CDR3 sequence: CASSLAKAEVPQPQHF. The CDR3 DNA reads TGTGCCAGCAGCTTGGCCAAGGCTGAGGTTCCTCAGCCCCAGCATTTT.

CDR3 bases: TGTGCCAGTAAGATCGGCGCGGGAGAGCAGTACTTC. Encoded protein: CASKIGAGEQYF. The genes are TRBV19 and TRBJ2-7; a weak D match, TRBD2 (6 bases). Germline V CDR1 and CDR2: LNHDA, SQIVND (reference sequence). This CDR3 has 12 residues. The V gene lost 7 bases and the J gene lost 7 bases, with 14 bases spanning the gap.

This clone was observed a single time. DNA of the CDR3: TGCGCCAGCAGCTTCGGACAGACTAAGGGTGATGAGCAGTTCTTC. Its protein is CASSFGQTKGDEQFF. V gene TRBV5-1 combines with J gene TRBJ2-1; D possibly corresponds to TRBD1 (6 bases). Germline values: CDR1 SGHRS, CDR2 YFSETQ. The CDR3 loop spans 15 amino acids. V lost 2 bases and J 8 bases, leaving 17 bases between the germline ends.

This chain links TRBV4-3 with TRBJ1-4; D gene ambiguous. The CDR3 covers 15 residues. Trimming took 1 base from V and 7 from J, leaving 13 bases between them. Germline-derived CDR1 and CDR2 are LGHNA and YSLEER. The CDR3 DNA reads TGCGCCAGCAGCCAAGTTCGGGATTCCTTTGAAAAACTGTTTTTT. Residues: CASSQVRDSFEKLFF.

The chain carries TRBV19 and TRBJ1-6; 8 nucleotides agree with TRBD1. V shed 7 bases, J shed 8 bases, and the junction held 13 bases outside the gene matches. The germline V gene has CDR1 LNHDA and CDR2 SQIVND (reference sequence). The length of the CDR3 is 16 residues. Here the CDR3 reads CASTVYLGQVDSPLHF. For the CDR3, the DNA is TGTGCCAGTACCGTATACCTGGGACAGGTAGATTCACCCCTCCACTTT.

The V call is TRBV2, the J call TRBJ2-1, with 9 bases that match TRBD1. Germline V gene sequence: CDR1 SNHLY, CDR2 FYNNEI. Trimming took 4 bases from V and 10 from J; bases not matched to a gene: 8. CDR3 length: 14 residues. CDR3 DNA: TGTGCCAGCAGTGCAGGGGACAGGGTTCAGGAGCAGTTCTTC. Its protein is CASSAGDRVQEQFF.

The genes are TRBV5-4 and TRBJ2-5; perhaps TRBD2 as D (5 bases). CDR1 and CDR2 from the germline V gene are SGHNT and YYREEE (reference sequence). The V and J ends lost 0 bases and 2 bases respectively, with 11 bases between them. The CDR3 length is 15 residues. The CDR3 bases are TGTGCCAGCAGCTTGGAACCAGCGGCTCAAGAGACCCAGTACTTC. This translates into CASSLEPAAQETQYF.

The rearrangement uses TRBV18 and TRBJ1-1; D unclear. Per the germline V gene, CDR1 is KGHSH and CDR2 is LQKENI. The CDR3 is 14 residues long. V was cut by 3 bases and J by 5 bases, with 13 bases left in between. CDR3 nucleotide sequence: TGTGCCAGCTCACCCGGCGGGAAAGGGACTGAAGCTTTCTTT. It codes for CASSPGGKGTEAFF.

This chain links TRBV7-6 with TRBJ1-5; D is uncertain. CDR3 length equals 14 residues. The V gene's germline CDR1 is SGHVS and CDR2 FNYEAQ. Between the trimmed V and J ends, which lost 1 base and 4 bases, there was a span of 8 bases. The CDR3 is CASSLGGINQPQHF. CDR3 DNA: TGTGCCAGCAGCTTAGGCGGTATAAATCAGCCCCAGCATTTT.

The DNA for the CDR3 is TGTGCCAGCAGCTTGAATTGGGGGGACGGGGAGCTGTTTTTT. Translation: CASSLNWGDGELFF. The chain has TRBV11-3 and TRBJ2-2; tentatively, D is TRBD2 (6 bases). V shed 3 bases and J shed 7 bases, with 12 bases lying between them. This CDR3 region has 14 residues. Per germline, CDR1 SGHNT and CDR2 YENEEA.

The chain couples TRBV4-2 to TRBJ1-2; D is ambiguous. Trimming removed 0 bases at V and 5 bases at J, with 13 bases between. The CDR3 is made up of 15 amino acids. Looked up from germline, CDR1 is LGHNA and CDR2 is YNFKEQ. CDR3 amino acids: CASSQDGSVLYGYTF. The CDR3 DNA reads as TGTGCCAGCAGCCAAGACGGGTCTGTACTGTATGGCTACACCTTC.

The CDR3 DNA is TGTGCCAGCAGCTTGGCAAGGGGCTCCTACGAGCAGTACTTC. Translating gives CASSLARGSYEQYF. V gene TRBV27 combines with J gene TRBJ2-7; possible D gene TRBD1, 5 bases. Trimming left V 6 bases short and J 0 bases short, with 12 bases between. CDR3 length: 14 residues. The germline V gene has CDR1 MNHEY and CDR2 SMNVEV (reference sequence).

The rearrangement links TRBV19 to TRBJ1-2; the D gene is possibly TRBD1 (5 bases). V shed 0 bases and J shed 4 bases, with 21 bases lying between them. Per germline, CDR1 LNHDA and CDR2 SQIVND (reference sequence). CDR3 length equals 18 residues. As DNA, the CDR3 is TGTGCCAGTAGTATAGAAATTTGGGGTTCAGGGTATCCCTATGGCTACACCTTC. Its translation: CASSIEIWGSGYPYGYTF.

The chain links TRBV28 to TRBJ2-7, with a possible D match to TRBD1 (5 bases). Trimming pared 6 bases from V and 3 bases from J, leaving 9 bases between. This CDR3 is built from 12 residues. Germline loops: CDR1 MDHEN, CDR2 SYDVKM. The CDR3 is CASSYRYYEQYF. DNA for the CDR3: TGTGCCAGCAGCTACAGGTACTACGAGCAGTACTTC.

The chain is built from TRBV7-8 and TRBJ2-1, with TRBD2 matching over 9 bases. Germline V gene lookup returns CDR1 SGHVS and CDR2 FQNEAQ. After removal of 11 bases from V and 4 bases from J, the junction contained 12 bases not matched to a gene. The CDR3 has 15 residues. The DNA of the CDR3 is TGTGCCGGTGGAGAGAGCGGGGGGCTTTACAATGAGCAGTTCTTC. It encodes CAGGESGGLYNEQFF.

The genes are TRBV27 and TRBJ2-5, with 7 bases aligning to TRBD2. Germline-derived CDR1 and CDR2 are MNHEY and SMNVEV (reference sequence). The CDR3 is 15 amino acids. With 3 bases clipped from V and 4 bases from J, the junction kept 8 bases outside the gene matches. This CDR3 is CASSFAGVGRETQYF. The CDR3, as DNA: TGTGCCAGCAGTTTTGCGGGGGTTGGCCGAGAGACCCAGTACTTC.

The chain uses TRBV6-5 and TRBJ1-1, with D possibly matching TRBD1 (5 bases). Germline V lookup: CDR1 MNHEY, CDR2 SVGAGI. V dropped 3 bases and J dropped 4 bases, with 15 bases sitting between them. This CDR3 has 15 residues. The CDR3 reads CASSYGPQGATEAFF. The CDR3 region has the DNA TGTGCCAGCAGTTATGGGCCCCAGGGTGCCACTGAAGCTTTCTTT.

The chain has TRBV6-6 and TRBJ1-5, with 8 nucleotides matching TRBD1. The CDR3 is 14 residues long. The V and J ends lost 6 bases and 4 bases, in that order; junction bases with no gene match: 5. From germline, CDR1 is MNHNY and CDR2 SVGAGI (reference sequence). The CDR3 loop is CASRDRGQNQPQHF. CDR3 DNA sequence: TGTGCCAGCAGAGACAGGGGACAGAATCAGCCCCAGCATTTT.

This clone has only one observation. The chain employs TRBV10-3 and TRBJ2-7; no firm D call. Trimming left V 0 bases short and J 4 bases short, with 19 bases between. This CDR3 region has 17 residues. The germline gives CDR1 ENHRY, CDR2 SYGVKD. CDR3 protein: CAISESTFLPDIYEQYF. CDR3 in DNA: TGTGCCATCAGTGAGTCGACATTTCTACCGGATATATACGAGCAGTACTTC.

This clone has more than one count but fewer than ten. The V and J genes are TRBV28 and TRBJ2-7; the D gene is possibly TRBD2 (6 bases). Trimming shortened V by 3 bases and J by 3 bases, and 18 bases separated the two germline ends. This CDR3 has 16 residues. CDR1 MDHEN and CDR2 SYDVKM come from the germline V gene. CDR3 coding DNA: TGTGCCAGCAGTTTCACGGTCGGGGGAAGGGGCTACGAGCAGTACTTC. Translating it yields CASSFTVGGRGYEQYF.

This clone was seen only a few times. This sequence joins TRBV11-2 and TRBJ2-1; the D is unclear. V shed 2 bases and J shed 10 bases, with 12 bases lying between them. This CDR3 region has 13 residues. Germline CDR1 SGHAT, CDR2 FQNNGV. The chain's CDR3 is CASSLIASLEQFF. The DNA of the CDR3 is TGTGCCAGCAGCTTAATCGCCTCCCTAGAGCAGTTCTTC. Drawing the rest from reference TRBV11-2 and TRBJ2-1, the complete variable domain is EAGVAQSPRYKIIEKRQSVAFWCNPISGHATLYWYQQILGQGPKLLIQFQNNGVVDDSQLPKDRFSAERLKGVDSTLKIQPAKLEDSAVYLCASSLIASLEQFFGPGTRLTVL.

The chain has TRBV27 and TRBJ2-3; no definite D call. This CDR3 comprises 13 residues. V was trimmed by 2 bases and J by 2 bases, leaving 5 bases between them. CDR1 and CDR2 (germline): MNHEY, SMNVEV (reference sequence). CDR3 amino acids: CASSLAVTDTQYF. CDR3 nucleotide sequence: TGTGCCAGCAGTTTAGCGGTCACAGATACGCAGTATTTT.

The J gene is TRBJ2-3, the V gene TRBV7-9; 14 bases are shared with TRBD2. Germline V lookup: CDR1 SEHNR, CDR2 FQNEAQ (reference sequence). The CDR3 consists of 17 residues. V gave up 5 bases and J gave up 5 bases; unmatched junction bases: 9. CDR3 amino acids: CASSLRLAGGKGDTQYF. The CDR3 DNA sequence: TGTGCCAGCAGCCTTAGACTAGCGGGAGGGAAGGGAGATACGCAGTATTTT.

The V gene is TRBV28, the J gene TRBJ1-1; weak D call: TRBD1 (5 bases). CDR3 length: 15 residues. The germline V and J ends were trimmed by 1 base and 2 bases, with 11 bases remaining between them. Per germline, CDR1 MDHEN and CDR2 SYDVKM. The CDR3 protein is CASSLLDRPNTEAFF. The CDR3 coding sequence is TGTGCCAGCAGTTTATTAGACAGACCCAACACTGAAGCTTTCTTT.